These 12 T cell receptor beta chains came from one sample sequenced in a study of OX40 agonist ivuxolimab in advanced cancers. Produced via immunoSEQ multiplex PCR; TCRdb's table is partial and in-frame only. The sample carries roughly 75,000 clones, roughly 84% recorded once. The source material was CD4+ or CD8+ T cells sorted from blood, sampled in a trial of the OX40 agonist ivuxolimab. Receptors originate from an adult with an advanced solid tumor such as melanoma, head and neck, liver or kidney cancer.

The V and J genes are TRBV7-2 and TRBJ2-7; TRBD2 aligns across 9 bases. V lost 6 bases, J lost 6 bases, and 6 bases stayed unmatched. Germline values: CDR1 SGHTA, CDR2 FQGNSA. This CDR3 has 13 residues. Here the CDR3 reads CASRIAGAGEQYF. The CDR3 nucleotides read TGTGCCAGCAGGATAGCGGGAGCGGGCGAGCAGTACTTC.

This chain joins TRBV7-9 and TRBJ1-1, with D perhaps TRBD1 (5 bases). CDR3 length: 13 amino acids. V lost 5 bases and J 4 bases, leaving 11 bases between the germline ends. Germline-derived CDR1 and CDR2 are SEHNR and FQNEAQ (reference sequence). The CDR3 here is CASSADGGTEAFF. The CDR3 region has the DNA TGTGCCAGCAGCGCCGACGGGGGCACTGAAGCTTTCTTT. The entire variable domain, with the rest obtained from reference TRBV7-9 and TRBJ1-1, is as follows: DTGVSQNPRHKITKRGQNVTFRCDPISEHNRLYWYRQTLGQGPEFLTYFQNEAQLEKSRLLSDRFSAERPKGSFSTLEIQRTEQGDSAMYLCASSADGGTEAFFGQGTRLTVV.

The V call is TRBV7-5, the J call TRBJ2-1; TRBD2, the D gene given by the table, was not confirmed from the DNA. TRBV7-5 is marked as a pseudogene. The CDR3 covers 16 residues. Written as DNA, the CDR3 is TGTGTCAGAAGCCTCGAAGGCGGTAGCTCCTACAATGAGCAGTTCTTC. Its protein is CVRSLEGGSSYNEQFF.

The genes are TRBV19 and TRBJ1-5; tentative D call: TRBD1 (6 bases). Trimming removed 7 bases at V and 4 bases at J, with 14 bases between. This CDR3 has 14 residues. The germline V gene has CDR1 LNHDA and CDR2 SQIVND (reference sequence). CDR3 region: CASTSGAPNQPQHF. In DNA, the CDR3 is TGTGCCAGTACCTCAGGGGCGCCGAATCAGCCCCAGCATTTT.

The rearrangement joins TRBV7-2 to TRBJ2-7; TRBD1 might be the D (7 bases). This CDR3 is 15 amino acids long. Germline V gives CDR1 SGHTA, CDR2 FQGNSA. Trimming cost V 1 base and J 9 bases, with 19 bases left between them. CDR3 sequence (DNA): TGTGCCAGCAGCTTAGTGGAGGGTGGAGGGGGCCGGCAGTACTTC. It codes for CASSLVEGGGGRQYF.

This clone was counted between two and nine times. The chain couples TRBV7-9 to TRBJ2-7, with D unclear. CDR3 length: 12 residues. Trimming stripped 1 base from V and 6 bases from J, with 7 bases between. CDR1 is SEHNR and CDR2 is FQNEAQ in the germline V gene (reference sequence). CDR3 sequence: CASSLGPIEQYF. CDR3 DNA sequence: TGTGCCAGCAGCTTAGGGCCCATCGAGCAGTACTTC. Looking up the rest from reference TRBV7-9 and TRBJ2-7 gives the full variable domain: DTGVSQNPRHKITKRGQNVTFRCDPISEHNRLYWYRQTLGQGPEFLTYFQNEAQLEKSRLLSDRFSAERPKGSFSTLEIQRTEQGDSAMYLCASSLGPIEQYFGPGTRLTVT.

The chain has TRBV10-2 and TRBJ2-1; 7 bases align to TRBD1. Trimming removed 5 bases from V and 9 bases from J; junction bases left unmatched: 7. Germline V gene sequence: CDR1 WSHSY, CDR2 SAAADI. CDR3 length equals 13 residues. In DNA form, the CDR3 reads TGCGCCAGCAGTTCGACAGGGTATGGTGAGCAGTTCTTC. Protein sequence: CASSSTGYGEQFF.

This chain connects TRBV5-1 to TRBJ1-1; unclear D gene. CDR1 is SGHRS, CDR2 YFSETQ, per germline. V was cut by 2 bases and J by 1 base, with 9 bases left in between. This CDR3 comprises 14 residues. CDR3 sequence (DNA): TGCGCCAGCAGCTTACTGGCCAAGAACACTGAAGCTTTCTTT. Amino acids: CASSLLAKNTEAFF.

The CDR3 coding sequence is TGCGCCAGCAGCCTAGCGGGGGGGTTCAGCTCCTACGAGCAGTACTTC. Amino acids: CASSLAGGFSSYEQYF. The chain links TRBV5-1 to TRBJ2-7; TRBD2 matches 12 bases. With V trimmed by 4 bases and J by 0 bases, 5 bases remained unmatched. The germline gives CDR1 SGHRS, CDR2 YFSETQ. CDR3 length equals 16 residues.

The rearrangement links TRBV28 to TRBJ1-2; 9 bases line up with TRBD1. The CDR3 length is 16 residues. CDR1 is MDHEN, CDR2 SYDVKM, per germline. V gave up 7 bases and J gave up 2 bases; unmatched junction bases: 11. In nucleotides, the CDR3 is TGTGCCAGCAACCTTTCGGGGACAGGGCGGAACTATGGCTACACCTTC. Its protein is CASNLSGTGRNYGYTF.

The V and J genes are TRBV4-2 and TRBJ2-2; either TRBD1 or TRBD2 may fit D (6 bases each). V was trimmed by 2 bases and J by 4 bases, leaving 11 bases between them. The CDR3 consists of 15 residues. CDR1 and CDR2 (germline): LGHNA, YNFKEQ. CDR3 residues: CASSQWGAGTGELFF. The CDR3 DNA follows: TGTGCCAGCAGCCAATGGGGGGCGGGCACCGGGGAGCTGTTTTTT.

This sequence joins TRBV10-1 and TRBJ2-1; D remains ambiguous. The V end lost 3 bases, the J end lost 7 bases, and 16 bases lay between the germline ends. The CDR3 spans 15 residues. CDR1 WNHNN and CDR2 SYGVQD come from the germline V gene (reference sequence). This CDR3 is CASSETLSRQNEQFF. The CDR3 DNA is TGCGCCAGCAGTGAAACTCTGAGTAGACAAAATGAGCAGTTCTTC.